This TCR beta chain was captured by sequencing in a study of beta chain features in type 1 diabetes. Findings and limits, study-wide: The naive, central memory and Treg TCRB repertoires looked more alike in patients than they did in healthy donors.

The sample holds a few counts of this clone. Its antigen remains unknown. Every bit of the isolated RNA underwent reverse transcription, so sequencing read expressed TCRB transcripts. This table comes from immunoSEQ multiplex PCR, and its TCRdb copy is limited to in-frame clones, with some not included. This sample has roughly 230,000 clones, with more than 9% found just once. This clonotype originated in a woman under 30 in good health. Sequenced: naive CD4+ T cells from blood.

For the CDR3, the DNA is TGTGCCAGCAGCATCAGGACTAGCGGGATCTACGAGCAGTACTTC. Encoded protein: CASSIRTSGIYEQYF. V and J are TRBV7-8 and TRBJ2-7; 12 bases match TRBD2. The CDR3 has 15 amino acids. J gave up 3 bases and V 5 bases, and 5 bases lay outside the gene matches. Germline CDR1 and CDR2: SGHVS and FQNEAQ.